This T cell receptor (beta chain) is drawn from a study of vaccination and CD4 T cells after COVID-19. An Oncomine TCR Beta short-read assay was used to sequence the DNA from cultured CD4+ T cells. TCRdb reanalysed the PCR reads using MiXCR and keeps one entry per CDR3 protein. This table has about 14,000 distinct CDR3 sequences, less than 60% appearing once. To note about this clonotype: Its target is not known.

CDR1 SGHTA and CDR2 FQGNSA come from the germline V gene. Trimming took off 1 base at V and 4 bases at J, with 16 bases between the two ends. This CDR3 contains 17 residues. Treatment described: roughly 11-day PBMC culture with coronavirus spike peptide pools or control peptides (ViraFEST assay). This chain joins TRBV7-2 and TRBJ2-2, with D perhaps TRBD1 (6 bases). The sequence was obtained from a human donor who had recovered from COVID-19. The sample was CD4+ T cells from blood, cultured in vitro. This chain's CDR3 is CASSLGAVGAGTGELFF. The CDR3 region has the DNA TGTGCCAGCAGCTTAGGGGCTGTGGGGGCCGGCACCGGGGAGCTGTTTTTT.